One and the same sample provided the 8 T cell receptor beta chains below, sequenced in a study of cytomegalovirus exposure and HLA in healthy donors. PCR amplification relied on 60 Vbeta primers (plus 13 Jbeta primers). The table came from immunoSEQ multiplex PCR; TCRdb's copy has only in-frame clones and leaves some out. This table holds about 230,000 clones, around 80% found once. Sequencing used PBMCs. The receptors derive from a woman aged 40 to 50 in good health and CMV-seronegative.

The chain has TRBV6-6 and TRBJ1-5; 7 positions agree with TRBD1. Germline loops: CDR1 MNHNY, CDR2 SVGAGI (reference sequence). V shed 6 bases and J 4 bases; nucleotides not matched to a gene: 9. CDR3 size: 15 residues. CDR3 sequence reads: CASRETGSGNQPQHF. CDR3 nucleotide sequence: TGTGCCAGCAGGGAGACAGGGTCGGGGAATCAGCCCCAGCATTTT.

The chain has TRBV28 and TRBJ1-3; 7 bases are a match to TRBD1. The CDR3 loop spans 14 amino acids. Trimming at V came to 6 bases and at J to 4 bases, leaving 6 bases not matched to a gene. The germline CDR1 and CDR2 sequences are MDHEN and SYDVKM. The CDR3 loop reads CASRRDSWGNTIYF. CDR3 sequence (DNA): TGTGCCAGCAGGAGGGACAGCTGGGGAAACACCATATATTTT.

J is TRBJ2-2 and V is TRBV7-6; D is perhaps TRBD1 (5 bases). V was clipped by 5 bases and J by 3 bases, with 13 bases between them. Germline assignment: CDR1 SGHVS and CDR2 FNYEAQ. The CDR3 extends over 15 amino acids. The CDR3 loop is CASSPDSSYTGELFF. The CDR3 coding sequence is TGTGCCAGCAGCCCAGACAGTTCGTACACCGGGGAGCTGTTTTTT.

This chain joins TRBV15 and TRBJ2-7; weak D call: TRBD2 (5 bases). Trimming left V 0 bases short and J 2 bases short, with 11 bases between. The CDR3 spans 15 residues. Looked up from germline, CDR1 is LNHNV and CDR2 is YYDKDF (reference sequence). CDR3 in DNA: TGTGCCACCAGCAGAGATCACTACGGGACCTACGAGCAGTACTTC. Protein product: CATSRDHYGTYEQYF.

The gene calls are TRBV19 and TRBJ2-7; 7 bases align to TRBD1. The V segment lost 8 bases and the J segment 4 bases; nucleotides outside the gene matches: 5. The CDR3 sequence is 12 residues long. Germline lookup yields CDR1 LNHDA and CDR2 SQIVND (reference sequence). DNA for the CDR3: TGTGCCAGTTCAACAGGGGAGTACGAGCAGTACTTC. Protein product: CASSTGEYEQYF.

Only one count was recorded for this clone. The chain joins TRBV5-6 to TRBJ2-5, with D maybe TRBD1 (5 bases). This CDR3 region has 14 residues. Looked up from germline, CDR1 is SGHDT and CDR2 is YYEEEE. Trimming stripped 0 bases from V and 4 bases from J, with 10 bases between. The CDR3 reads CASSLARRGETQYF. The CDR3 nucleotides are TGTGCCAGCAGCTTGGCCCGAAGGGGAGAGACCCAGTACTTC. Using reference TRBV5-6 and TRBJ2-5 for the parts outside the CDR3, the full variable domain is DAGVTQSPTHLIKTRGQQVTLRCSPKSGHDTVSWYQQALGQGPQFIFQYYEEEERQRGNFPDRFSGHQFPNYSSELNVNALLLGDSALYLCASSLARRGETQYFGPGTRLLVL.

J is TRBJ1-4 and V is TRBV9; possible D gene TRBD1, 5 bases. This CDR3 spans 15 amino acids. Trimming pared 3 bases from V and 1 base from J, leaving 10 bases between. Germline V gives CDR1 SGDLS, CDR2 YYNGEE. Here the CDR3 reads CASSAGGRTNEKLFF. CDR3 DNA sequence: TGTGCCAGCAGCGCGGGGGGACGAACTAATGAAAAACTGTTTTTT.

The chain is built from TRBV10-3 and TRBJ2-5; tentatively, D is TRBD2 (5 bases). Germline V gene sequence: CDR1 ENHRY, CDR2 SYGVKD. The CDR3 has 14 residues. V shed 5 bases and J shed 7 bases, with 17 bases lying between them. The chain's CDR3 is CAISPGRGEGTQYF. CDR3 sequence (DNA): TGTGCCATCAGTCCCGGACGGGGAGAGGGGACCCAGTACTTC.